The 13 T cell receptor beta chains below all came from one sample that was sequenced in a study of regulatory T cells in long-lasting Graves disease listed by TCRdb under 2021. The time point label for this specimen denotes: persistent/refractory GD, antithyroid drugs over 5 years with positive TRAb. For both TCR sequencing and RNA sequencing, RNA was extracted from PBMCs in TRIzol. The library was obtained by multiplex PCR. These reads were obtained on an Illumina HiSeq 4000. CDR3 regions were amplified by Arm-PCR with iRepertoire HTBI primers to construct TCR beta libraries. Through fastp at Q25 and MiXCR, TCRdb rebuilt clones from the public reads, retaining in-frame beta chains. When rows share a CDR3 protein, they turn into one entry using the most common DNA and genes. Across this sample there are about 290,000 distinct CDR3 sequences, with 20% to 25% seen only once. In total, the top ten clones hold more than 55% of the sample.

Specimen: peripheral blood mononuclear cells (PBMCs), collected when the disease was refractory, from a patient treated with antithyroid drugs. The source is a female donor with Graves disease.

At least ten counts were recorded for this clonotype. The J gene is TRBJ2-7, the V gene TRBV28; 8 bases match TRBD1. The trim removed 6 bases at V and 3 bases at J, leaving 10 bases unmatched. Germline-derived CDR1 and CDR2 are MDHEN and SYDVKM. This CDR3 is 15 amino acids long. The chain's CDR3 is CASSWRQGYSYEQYF. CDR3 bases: TGTGCCAGCAGCTGGAGACAGGGGTATAGCTACGAGCAGTACTTC.

The CDR3 here is CASSSFRGAEAFF. The CDR3, as DNA: TGTGCCAGCAGCTCTTTTAGGGGGGCTGAAGCTTTCTTT. The chain links TRBV7-3 to TRBJ1-1; weak D call: TRBD1 (6 bases). Germline loops: CDR1 SGHTA, CDR2 FQGTGA. CDR3 size: 13 residues. V lost 4 bases, J lost 6 bases, and 12 bases lay in between.

The CDR3 here is CAWSVLGTSRYF. CDR3 sequence (DNA): TGTGCCTGGAGTGTACTCGGGACTAGCAGGTACTTC. The chain has TRBV30 and TRBJ2-7, with 9 bases aligning to TRBD2. After removal of 0 bases from V and 12 bases from J, the junction contained 6 bases not matched to a gene. The CDR3 is 12 amino acids. The V gene's germline CDR1 is GTSNPN and CDR2 SVGIG (reference sequence).

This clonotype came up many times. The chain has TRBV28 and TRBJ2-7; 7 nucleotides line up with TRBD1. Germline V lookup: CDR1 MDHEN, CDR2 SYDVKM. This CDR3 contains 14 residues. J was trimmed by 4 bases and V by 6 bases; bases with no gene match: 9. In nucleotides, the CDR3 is TGTGCCAGCAGCCCCACAGGGGTCCTTTACGAGCAGTACTTC. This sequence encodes CASSPTGVLYEQYF.

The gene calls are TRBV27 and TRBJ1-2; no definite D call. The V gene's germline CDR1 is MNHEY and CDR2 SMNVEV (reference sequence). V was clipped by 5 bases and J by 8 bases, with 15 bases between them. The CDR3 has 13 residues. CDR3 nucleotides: TGTGCCAGCAGTCAGGACCGGACGGGGGGCTACACCTTC. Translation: CASSQDRTGGYTF.

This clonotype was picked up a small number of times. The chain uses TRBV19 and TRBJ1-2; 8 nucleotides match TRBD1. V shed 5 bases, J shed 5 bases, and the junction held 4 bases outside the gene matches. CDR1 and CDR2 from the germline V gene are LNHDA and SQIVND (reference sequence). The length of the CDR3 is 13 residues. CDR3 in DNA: TGTGCCAGTAGTTTGGACAGGGAGTATGGCTACACCTTC. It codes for CASSLDREYGYTF.

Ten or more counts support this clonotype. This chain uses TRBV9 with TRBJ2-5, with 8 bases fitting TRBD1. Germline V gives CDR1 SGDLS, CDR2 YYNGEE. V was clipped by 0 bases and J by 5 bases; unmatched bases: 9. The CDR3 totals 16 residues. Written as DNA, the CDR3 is TGTGCCAGCAGCGTAGCTACAGGGGGAGCTGGGGAGACCCAGTACTTC. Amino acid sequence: CASSVATGGAGETQYF.

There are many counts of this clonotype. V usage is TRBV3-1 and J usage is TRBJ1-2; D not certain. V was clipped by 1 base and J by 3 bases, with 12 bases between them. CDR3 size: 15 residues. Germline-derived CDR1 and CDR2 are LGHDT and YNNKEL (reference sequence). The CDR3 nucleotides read TGTGCCAGCAGCCAAGGGTGTTTCCGGTACTATGGCTACACCTTC. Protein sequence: CASSQGCFRYYGYTF.

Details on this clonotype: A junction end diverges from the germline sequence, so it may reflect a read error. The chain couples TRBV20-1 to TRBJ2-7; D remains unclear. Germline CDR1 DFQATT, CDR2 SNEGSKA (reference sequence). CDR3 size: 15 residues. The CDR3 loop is CSARDTRVRLYGQYF. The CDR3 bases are TGCAGTGCTAGAGATACCCGCGTCAGACTCTACGGGCAGTACTTC.

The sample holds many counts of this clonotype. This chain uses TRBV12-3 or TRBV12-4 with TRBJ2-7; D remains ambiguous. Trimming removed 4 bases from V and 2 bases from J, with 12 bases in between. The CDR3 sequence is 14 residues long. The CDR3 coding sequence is TGTGCCAGCAGTTCCCCCGGCACGCCCTACGAGCAGTACTTC. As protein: CASSSPGTPYEQYF.

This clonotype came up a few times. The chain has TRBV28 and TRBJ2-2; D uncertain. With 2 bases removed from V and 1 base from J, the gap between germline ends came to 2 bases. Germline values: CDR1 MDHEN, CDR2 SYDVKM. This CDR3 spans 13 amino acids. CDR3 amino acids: CASSLMNTGELFF. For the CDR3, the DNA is TGTGCCAGCAGTTTAATGAACACCGGGGAGCTGTTTTTT.

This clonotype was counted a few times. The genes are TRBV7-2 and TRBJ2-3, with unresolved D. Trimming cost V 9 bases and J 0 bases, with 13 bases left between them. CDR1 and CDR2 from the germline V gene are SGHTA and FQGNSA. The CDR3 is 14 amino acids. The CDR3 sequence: CASRLSTSTDTQYF. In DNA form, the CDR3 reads TGTGCCAGTCGACTCTCAACTAGCACAGATACGCAGTATTTT.

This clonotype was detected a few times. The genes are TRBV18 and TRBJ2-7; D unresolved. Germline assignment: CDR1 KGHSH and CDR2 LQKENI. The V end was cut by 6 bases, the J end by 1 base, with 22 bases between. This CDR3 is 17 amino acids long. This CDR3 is CASSRLGGERRSYEQYF. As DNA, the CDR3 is TGTGCCAGCTCCCGGCTGGGCGGAGAGAGGCGGTCCTACGAGCAGTACTTC.